Sequencing of this TCR beta chain was carried out in a study of shared T cell receptors in the human thymus. The CDR3 contains 18 residues. Losses at the gene ends were 0 bases for V and 2 bases for J; bases not matched to a gene: 8. Per germline, CDR1 LGHNA and CDR2 YNFKEQ. The method was immunoSEQ multiplex PCR; TCRdb's version includes in-frame clones alone and lacks a portion of them. Here the sample spans approximately 580,000 clones, about 84% being singletons. The data were also submitted as part of a second study, on human thymus T cells. This second study notes: Corrective cardiac operations yielded the resected thymus tissue. There appeared to be biased usage of V and J genes in thymic and blood repertoires.

Input material: thymocytes. The chain carries TRBV4-2 and TRBJ2-3; the match to TRBD2 covers 10 bases. The receptor was isolated from a boy in the first two years of life with a congenital heart defect. The CDR3: CASSQDLASGRVTDTQYF. The CDR3 region has the DNA TGTGCCAGCAGCCAAGATTTGGCTAGCGGGAGAGTCACAGATACGCAGTATTTT.